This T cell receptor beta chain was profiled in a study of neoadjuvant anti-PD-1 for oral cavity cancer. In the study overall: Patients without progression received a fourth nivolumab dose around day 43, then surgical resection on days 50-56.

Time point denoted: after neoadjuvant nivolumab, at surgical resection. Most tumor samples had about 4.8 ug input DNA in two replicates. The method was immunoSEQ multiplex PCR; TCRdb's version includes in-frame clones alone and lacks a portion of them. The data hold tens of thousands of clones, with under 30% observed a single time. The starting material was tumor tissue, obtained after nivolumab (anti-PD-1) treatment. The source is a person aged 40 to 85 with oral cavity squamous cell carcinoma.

The CDR3 here is CSVVRGEKLFF. In DNA form, the CDR3 reads TGCAGCGTTGTCAGGGGTGAAAAACTGTTTTTT. J is TRBJ1-4 and V is TRBV29-1; D might be TRBD1 (6 bases). V lost 4 bases to trimming and J lost 7 bases, with 7 bases between them. The CDR3 consists of 11 residues. Germline V CDR1 and CDR2: SQVTM, ANQGSEA.